This is a list of T cell receptor beta chains from one sample in a study of T cell responses to AZD1222 COVID-19 vaccine. TCRdb keeps only in-frame clones here, not all; method: immunoSEQ multiplex PCR. The table records approximately 160,000 clones, less than 95% of them present only once. The sample was peripheral blood, taken on day 0 of AZD1222 vaccination. The receptors shown here come from an adult in good health. The CDR3 runs from the conserved cysteine through the conserved F or W. Each record gives: D gene, clone size, J gene, V gene, CDR3 DNA, CDR3 protein. The D gene is left open where the match is weak. The size entry is marked missing in some rows and otherwise reads once, few, many or a size class.

>.|.|TRBJ2-2|TRBV7-9
TGTGCCAGCAGCTTTGACAGGAGGCAACCAGGCGCCGGGGAGCTGTTTTTT
CASSFDRRQPGAGELFF
>.|.|TRBJ1-2|TRBV11-2
TGTGCCAGCAGCAACCGGGATGGGGGGACGTATGGCTACACCTTC
CASSNRDGGTYGYTF
>.|once|TRBJ2-2|TRBV18
TGTGCCAGCTCACAGGGTGCGAACACCGGGGAGCTGTTTTTT
CASSQGANTGELFF
>.|.|TRBJ2-3|TRBV7-3
TGTGCCAGCAGCTCCCAAGGAGGCACAGATACGCAGTATTTT
CASSSQGGTDTQYF
>TRBD2|.|TRBJ2-1|TRBV19
TGTGCCAGTAGTATAGGGGCTAGCGGGGGGGCGCAGCAGTTCTTC
CASSIGASGGAQQFF
>.|.|TRBJ2-1|TRBV21-1
TGTGCCAGCAGCTTTGGGACAGAGACCTACAATGAGCAGTTCTTC
CASSFGTETYNEQFF
>.|.|TRBJ2-1|TRBV12-3/TRBV12-4
TGTGCCAGCAGCCAACCCCCGGGACAGCAGTTCTTC
CASSQPPGQQFF
>.|.|TRBJ2-2|TRBV9
TGTGCCAGCAGCGTAGGGGTAACCCTGAACACCGGGGAGCTGTTTTTT
CASSVGVTLNTGELFF
>TRBD2|.|TRBJ2-3|TRBV5-5
TGTGCCAGCAGCAGAGGGCTAGCGGGGGTAGGGACAGATACGCAGTATTTT
CASSRGLAGVGTDTQYF
>.|.|TRBJ2-5|TRBV9
TGTGCCAGCAGCGTCGGGCAACCCAGGAACCAAGAGACCCAGTACTTC
CASSVGQPRNQETQYF
>TRBD1|.|TRBJ2-1|TRBV30
TGTGCCTGGAGTCCAGATACAGGGGATGAGCAGTTCTTC
CAWSPDTGDEQFF
>.|.|TRBJ1-3|TRBV5-4
TGTGCCAGCAGCTTGGGACAGCCCTCTGGAAACACCATATATTTT
CASSLGQPSGNTIYF
>.|.|TRBJ2-6|TRBV7-2
TGTGCCAGCGCCACTATCCGGCGGGCTGGGGCCAACGTCCTGACTTTC
CASATIRRAGANVLTF
>.|.|TRBJ1-2|TRBV4-2
TGTGCCAGCAGCCAAGGAGGGAATGGCTACACCTTC
CASSQGGNGYTF
>.|.|TRBJ1-6|TRBV18
TGTGCCAGCTCACCGCGGGATAGCTCCTATAATTCACCCCTCCACTTT
CASSPRDSSYNSPLHF
>TRBD1|.|TRBJ2-2|TRBV10-3
TGTGCCATCAGTGAAGGACAGGGATCGAACACCGGGGAGCTGTTTTTT
CAISEGQGSNTGELFF
>.|.|TRBJ1-2|TRBV5-8
TGTGCCAGCAGCTTTGACATTTTGGTTGGCTACACCTTC
CASSFDILVGYTF
>TRBD2|.|TRBJ2-1|TRBV5-4
TGTGCCAGCAGCTTGGAAGGACGGGAGGAGTTCTTC
CASSLEGREEFF
>.|.|TRBJ2-7|TRBV5-6
TGTGCCAGCAGCACCCGCGGGACAGTCGCCGGCGAGCAGTACTTC
CASSTRGTVAGEQYF
>.|.|TRBJ1-2|TRBV27
TGTGCCAGCAGTCGTGGGACGGCGGACTATGGCTACACCTTC
CASSRGTADYGYTF
>TRBD1|.|TRBJ1-5|TRBV6-5
TGTGCCAGCAGTTTAACAGGGGGCAGCAATCAGCCCCAGCATTTT
CASSLTGGSNQPQHF
>.|.|TRBJ2-3|TRBV5-1
TGCGCCAGCAGCTTACAGGGCGCTAGCACAGATACGCAGTATTTT
CASSLQGASTDTQYF
>.|.|TRBJ1-3|TRBV5-1
TGCGCCAGCAGCTTGGAGGGGGACAACACCATATATTTT
CASSLEGDNTIYF
>TRBD1|.|TRBJ1-2|TRBV19
TGTGCCAGTCGACCGGGACAGACCCCTCGGAGCTACACCTTC
CASRPGQTPRSYTF
>TRBD1|.|TRBJ1-5|TRBV6-2/TRBV6-3
TGTGCCAGCAGTACAGGGACAGGGCATAATCAGCCCCAGCATTTT
CASSTGTGHNQPQHF
>TRBD2|.|TRBJ2-3|TRBV5-4
TGTGCCAGCAGCCTCGAGGCTAGCGGGGGGTCGTTCACAGATACGCAGTATTTT
CASSLEASGGSFTDTQYF
>.|.|TRBJ1-3|TRBV19
TGTGCCAGTAGTCCGCTGGTCGGGCCTGGAAACACCATATATTTT
CASSPLVGPGNTIYF
>.|.|TRBJ1-5|TRBV7-8
TGTGCCAGCAGCCCGGGGAGGAATCAGCCCCAGCATTTT
CASSPGRNQPQHF
>TRBD1|.|TRBJ2-7|TRBV18
TGTGCCAGCTCACGTAAACAGGGGGAAGAGCAGTACTTC
CASSRKQGEEQYF